Listed here are 9 T cell receptor beta chains from one sample, sequenced in a study of synovial regulatory T cells in juvenile arthritis. This table comes from immunoSEQ multiplex PCR, and its TCRdb copy is limited to in-frame clones, with some not included. This listing includes more than 7,500 clones. Material for sequencing was Treg cells from blood. Indicated subset: remaining (HLA-DR-negative) circulating blood Treg cells. Source of these receptors: a donor aged 2-35 years with juvenile idiopathic arthritis.

The chain couples TRBV7-9 to TRBJ1-4; no DNA is available, so the TRBD1 call from TCRdb remains unchecked. Germline V gene lookup returns CDR1 SEHNR and CDR2 FQNEAQ (reference sequence). The CDR3 consists of 17 residues. No DNA sequence is on record. CDR3 residues: CASSAALRTGSNEKLFF.

This chain connects TRBV27 to TRBJ2-2; TCRdb indicates TRBD1, and absent DNA this call remains unverified. This CDR3 has 15 amino acids. The protein alone is recorded here. The germline V gene has CDR1 MNHEY and CDR2 SMNVEV (reference sequence). This CDR3 reads CASSLRQTNTGELFF.

This sequence joins TRBV10-1 and TRBJ2-1; TCRdb names TRBD1, which stays unverified in the absence of DNA. The CDR3 is 13 residues long. The DNA is unrecorded. Germline values: CDR1 WNHNN, CDR2 SYGVQD (reference sequence). The CDR3 loop is CASSESGRPEQFF.

The chain links TRBV6-6 to TRBJ1-4; TCRdb's D gene call, TRBD1, goes unchecked for lack of DNA. The CDR3 sequence is 14 residues long. No DNA sequence was recorded. The germline CDR1 and CDR2 sequences are MNHNY and SVGAGI (reference sequence). This chain's CDR3 is CASSWTGAREKLFF.

The gene calls are TRBV28 and TRBJ1-2. This CDR3 comprises 12 residues. DNA was not recorded. Germline V gene sequence: CDR1 MDHEN, CDR2 SYDVKM. This CDR3 reads CASSPGEYGYTF.

The chain links TRBV4-2 to TRBJ2-7; no DNA is available, so the TRBD2 call from TCRdb remains unchecked. The CDR3 is made up of 14 amino acids. Only the protein is available. Germline lookup yields CDR1 LGHNA and CDR2 YNFKEQ. Here the CDR3 reads CASSQESGGYEQYF.

This chain links TRBV2 with TRBJ1-5. This CDR3 contains 13 residues. No DNA sequence is on record. The V gene's germline CDR1 is SNHLY and CDR2 FYNNEI. The CDR3 here is CASTIAGVQPQHF.

V gene TRBV5-1 combines with J gene TRBJ1-2; TCRdb designates TRBD1, a call that cannot be tested without DNA. The germline V gene encodes CDR1 SGHRS and CDR2 YFSETQ. The CDR3 covers 15 residues. The DNA is not on file. CDR3 residues: CASSLGGATNYGYTF.

The chain employs TRBV11-3 and TRBJ2-2; absent DNA, TCRdb's TRBD2 call cannot be checked. The CDR3 totals 14 residues. DNA is not on record. Germline V lookup: CDR1 SGHNT, CDR2 YENEEA. CDR3 region: CASSLTGDTGELFF.